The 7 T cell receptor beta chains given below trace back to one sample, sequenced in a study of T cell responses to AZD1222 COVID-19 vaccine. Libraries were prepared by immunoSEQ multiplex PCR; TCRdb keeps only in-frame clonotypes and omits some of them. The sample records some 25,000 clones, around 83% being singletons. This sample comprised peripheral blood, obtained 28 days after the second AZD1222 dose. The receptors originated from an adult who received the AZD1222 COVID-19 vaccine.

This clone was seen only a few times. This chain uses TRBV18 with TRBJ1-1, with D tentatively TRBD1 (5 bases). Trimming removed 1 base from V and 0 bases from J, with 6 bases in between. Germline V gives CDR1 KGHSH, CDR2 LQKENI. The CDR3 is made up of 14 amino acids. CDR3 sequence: CASSPQTVNTEAFF. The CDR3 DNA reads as TGTGCCAGCTCACCACAGACAGTGAACACTGAAGCTTTCTTT. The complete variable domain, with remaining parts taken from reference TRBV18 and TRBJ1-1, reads NAGVMQNPRHLVRRRGQEARLRCSPMKGHSHVYWYRQLPEEGLKFMVYLQKENIIDESGMPKERFSAEFPKEGPSILRIQQVVRGDSAAYFCASSPQTVNTEAFFGQGTRLTVV.

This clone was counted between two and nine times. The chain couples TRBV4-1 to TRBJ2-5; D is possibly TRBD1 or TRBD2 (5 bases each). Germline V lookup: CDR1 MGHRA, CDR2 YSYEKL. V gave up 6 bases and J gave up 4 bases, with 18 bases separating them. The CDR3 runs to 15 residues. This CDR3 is CASSGRGSSGETQYF. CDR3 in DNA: TGCGCCAGCAGTGGCCGGGGCTCCAGCGGAGAGACCCAGTACTTC.

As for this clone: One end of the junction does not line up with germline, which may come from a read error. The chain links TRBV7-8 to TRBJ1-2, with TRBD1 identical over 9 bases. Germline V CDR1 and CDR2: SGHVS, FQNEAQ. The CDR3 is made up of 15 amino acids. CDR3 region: CASSLFMGQGDGNTF. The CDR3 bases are TGTGCCAGCAGCTTATTTATGGGACAGGGTGATGGCAACACCTTC.

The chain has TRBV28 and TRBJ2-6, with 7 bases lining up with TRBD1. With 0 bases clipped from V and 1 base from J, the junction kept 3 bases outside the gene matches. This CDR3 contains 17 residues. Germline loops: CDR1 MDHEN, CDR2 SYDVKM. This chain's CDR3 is CASSLWGQSSGANVLTF. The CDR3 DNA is TGTGCCAGCAGTTTATGGGGACAGTCTTCTGGGGCCAACGTCCTGACTTTC.

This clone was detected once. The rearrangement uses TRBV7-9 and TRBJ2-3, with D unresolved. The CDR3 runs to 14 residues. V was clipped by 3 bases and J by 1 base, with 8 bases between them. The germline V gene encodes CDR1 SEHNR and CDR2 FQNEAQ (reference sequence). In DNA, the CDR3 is TGTGCCAGCAGCTTCGCGGCAGGCACAGATACGCAGTATTTT. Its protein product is CASSFAAGTDTQYF.

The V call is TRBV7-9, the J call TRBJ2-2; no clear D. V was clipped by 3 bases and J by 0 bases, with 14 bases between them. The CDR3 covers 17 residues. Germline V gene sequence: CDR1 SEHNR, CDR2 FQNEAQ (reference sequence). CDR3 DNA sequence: TGTGCCAGCAGCTTGAGTCTCCGGACCGCGAACACCGGGGAGCTGTTTTTT. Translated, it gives CASSLSLRTANTGELFF.

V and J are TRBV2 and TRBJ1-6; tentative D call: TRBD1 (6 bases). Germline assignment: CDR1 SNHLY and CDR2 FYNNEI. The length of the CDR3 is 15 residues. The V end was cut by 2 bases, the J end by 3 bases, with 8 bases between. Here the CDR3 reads CASSEQGHYNSPLHF. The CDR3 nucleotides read TGTGCCAGCAGTGAACAGGGACACTATAATTCACCCCTCCACTTT.